This TCR beta chain was identified in a study of CD4 and CD8 cells across lung adenocarcinoma regions. Germline V gene sequence: CDR1 MNHEY, CDR2 SVGAGI. Trimming shortened V by 5 bases and J by 4 bases, and 20 bases separated the two germline ends. CDR3 length equals 16 residues. In TCRdb, the PCR reads were re-called with MiXCR into one record per CDR3 protein. Altogether under 9,500 distinct CDR3 sequences are present, about 50% being singletons, with the ten largest covering less than 60%. Donors had localized lung adenocarcinoma, a non-small cell lung cancer. This clonotype was found many times. The sequenced material came from CD8+ T cells from the margin of a lung tumor. The chain uses TRBV6-5 and TRBJ1-1, with TRBD1 as a possible D gene (6 bases). The sequence came from a female donor with lung adenocarcinoma. The CD4 and CD8 labels of this study may be unreliable. Here the CDR3 reads CASSPYGGQGSTEAFF. In DNA form, the CDR3 reads TGTGCCAGCAGTCCCTATGGCGGGCAGGGGAGCACTGAAGCTTTCTTT.